Sequencing of this TCR beta chain was carried out in a study of identical twins. Unique molecular identifiers were present on cDNA, and template switching added a universal primer site. TCRdb passed the 5' RACE reads through MiXCR, listing each CDR3 protein once. The data hold about 500,000 distinct CDR3 sequences, with approximately 14% observed a single time. This clonotype was counted only a few times. Trimming took 6 bases from V and 0 from J, leaving 11 bases between them. This CDR3 region has 14 residues. These data are also associated with another study on yellow fever vaccine responses in identical twins.

Sequenced sample: CD4+ T cells sorted from blood. The sequence was obtained from a woman in her late teens or twenties in good health. This sequence joins TRBV12-3 or TRBV12-4 and TRBJ1-1, with a tentative D call TRBD1 (5 bases). The CDR3 sequence: CASRPQVMNTEAFF. DNA of the CDR3: TGTGCCAGCAGACCACAGGTTATGAACACTGAAGCTTTCTTT.